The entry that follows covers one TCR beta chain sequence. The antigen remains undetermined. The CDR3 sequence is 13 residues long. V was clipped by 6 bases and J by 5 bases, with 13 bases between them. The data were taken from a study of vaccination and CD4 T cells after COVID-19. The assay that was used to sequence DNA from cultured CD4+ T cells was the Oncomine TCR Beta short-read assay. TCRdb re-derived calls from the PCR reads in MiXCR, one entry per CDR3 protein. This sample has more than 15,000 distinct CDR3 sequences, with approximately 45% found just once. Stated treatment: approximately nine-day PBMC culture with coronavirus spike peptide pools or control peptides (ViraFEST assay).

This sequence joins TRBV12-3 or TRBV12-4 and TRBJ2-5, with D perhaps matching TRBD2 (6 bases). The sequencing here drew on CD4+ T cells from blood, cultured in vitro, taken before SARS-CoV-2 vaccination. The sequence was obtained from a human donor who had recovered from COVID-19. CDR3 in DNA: TGTGCCAGCAGCTTTAGCGGATATGAGACCCAGTACTTC. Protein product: CASSFSGYETQYF.